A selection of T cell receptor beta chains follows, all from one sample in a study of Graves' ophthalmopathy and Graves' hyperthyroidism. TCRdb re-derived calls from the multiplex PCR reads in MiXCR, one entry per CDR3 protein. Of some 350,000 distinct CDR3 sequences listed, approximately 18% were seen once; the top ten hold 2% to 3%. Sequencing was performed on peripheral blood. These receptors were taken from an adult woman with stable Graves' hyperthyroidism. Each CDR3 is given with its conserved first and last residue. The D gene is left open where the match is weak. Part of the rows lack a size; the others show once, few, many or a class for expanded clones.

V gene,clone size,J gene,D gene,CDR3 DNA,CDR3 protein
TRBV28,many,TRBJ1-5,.,TGTGCCAGCAGTTTAGTGGCGCCTAGCAATCAGCCCCAGCATTTT,CASSLVAPSNQPQHF
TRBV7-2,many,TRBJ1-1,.,TGTGCCAGCAGCCTTATGGACGGATTGAACACTGAAGCTTTCTTT,CASSLMDGLNTEAFF
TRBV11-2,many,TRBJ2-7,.,TGTGCCAGCAGCTCGAGTTGGGCACGCCACGAGCAGTACTTC,CASSSSWARHEQYF
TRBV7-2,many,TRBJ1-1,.,TGTGCCAGCAGCTTAGTATACCGTGGGGCTTTCTTT,CASSLVYRGAFF
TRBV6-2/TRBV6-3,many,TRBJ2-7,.,TGTGCCAGCAGTTACACATTGGGGCTCTACGAGCAGTACTTC,CASSYTLGLYEQYF
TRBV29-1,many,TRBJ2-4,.,TGCAGCGTCGAGGGACCCCGGGGGAACATTCAGTACTTC,CSVEGPRGNIQYF
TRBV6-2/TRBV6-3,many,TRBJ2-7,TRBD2,TGTGCCAGCAGTTCCCATTATGTTGGCGGGAGATACGAGCAGTACTTC,CASSSHYVGGRYEQYF
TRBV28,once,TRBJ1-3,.,TGTGCCAGCAATCGCGCTGCGGGGGGAAACACCATATATTTT,CASNRAAGGNTIYF
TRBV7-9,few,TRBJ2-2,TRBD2,TGTGCCAGCAGCTCACCGGGACTAGTGCAACCCGGGGAGCTGTTTTTT,CASSSPGLVQPGELFF
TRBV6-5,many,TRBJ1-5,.,TGTGCCAGCAGTTACTCGAGAGGGTACGATCAGCCCCAGCATTTT,CASSYSRGYDQPQHF
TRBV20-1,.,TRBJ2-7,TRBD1,TGCAGTGCTAGAGAGGTCGGGACAGTTTACGAGCAGTACTTC,CSAREVGTVYEQYF
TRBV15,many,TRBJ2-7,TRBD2,TGTGCCACCAGCAGAGATCCAAGGACTAGCGGGAGTGCGCAGTACTTC,CATSRDPRTSGSAQYF
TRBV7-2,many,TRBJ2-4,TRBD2,TGTGCCAGCAGCTTAGCCCCCCTGGGAGGGGTGTTGGCCAAAAACATTCAGTACTTC,CASSLAPLGGVLAKNIQYF
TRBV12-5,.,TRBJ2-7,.,TGTGCTAGTGGGACAGACTACGAGCAGTACTTC,CASGTDYEQYF
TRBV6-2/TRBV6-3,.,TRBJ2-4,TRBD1,TGTGCCAGCAGTTACCGCGGACAGGGGGCCAAAAACATTAAGTACTTC,CASSYRGQGAKNIKYF
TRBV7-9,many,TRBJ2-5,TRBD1,TGTGCCAGCAGCTTCCGGGACAGGGAACAAGAGACCCAGTACTTC,CASSFRDREQETQYF
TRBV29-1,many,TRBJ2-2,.,TGCAGCGTGGACCCAGGATTCACCGGGGAGCTGTTTTTT,CSVDPGFTGELFF
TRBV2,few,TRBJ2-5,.,TGTGCCAGCATCCTAGAGGTGGGCGAGACCCAGTACTTC,CASILEVGETQYF
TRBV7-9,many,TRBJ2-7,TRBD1,TGTGCCAGCAGCCAAGGACAGGTCGAGCAGTACTTC,CASSQGQVEQYF
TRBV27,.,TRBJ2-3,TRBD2,TGTGCCAGCAGTTTAATTGGGGGACTAGCGAAAGATACGCAGTATTTT,CASSLIGGLAKDTQYF
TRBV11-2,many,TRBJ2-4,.,TGTGCCAGCAGCTTAGTGGGGGGCCCACTAGCCAAAAACATTCAGTACTTC,CASSLVGGPLAKNIQYF
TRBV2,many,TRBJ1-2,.,TGTGCCAGCAGTGAAGCCGGGACAAGGGGATTCTATGGCTACACCTTC,CASSEAGTRGFYGYTF
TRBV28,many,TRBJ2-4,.,TGTGCCAGCAATGAGAGAGCCAAAAACATTAAGTACTTC,CASNERAKNIKYF
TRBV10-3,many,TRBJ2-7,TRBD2,TGTGCCATCAGTGGGAGCGGGGCCTCCTACGAGCAGTACTTC,CAISGSGASYEQYF
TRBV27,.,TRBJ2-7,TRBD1,TGTGCCAGCAGTTTAGACCGGGACAGGGTTTACGAGCAGTACTTC,CASSLDRDRVYEQYF